Shown below are 6 T cell receptor beta chains from a single sample sequenced in a study of control samples from healthy donors and cancer patients. TCRdb's table, derived via immunoSEQ multiplex PCR, lists solely in-frame clones and lacks some. The sample holds 95,000 to 150,000 clones; 80% to 90% are singletons and the top ten take 2.9%. Sample: blood. The receptor source for this set is a man in his sixties in good health.

The table lists this clone with a count of one. V usage is TRBV6-5 and J usage is TRBJ1-6; 7 nucleotides match TRBD1. CDR1 and CDR2 (germline): MNHEY, SVGAGI. The CDR3 extends over 15 amino acids. Germline trimming cut 2 bases from V and 7 bases from J; bases unmatched to any gene: 5. CDR3 in amino acids: CASSYGTGDNSPLHF. CDR3 DNA sequence: TGTGCCAGCAGTTACGGAACAGGGGACAATTCACCCCTCCACTTT.

This chain connects TRBV3-1 (or the pseudogene TRBV3-2) to TRBJ2-1, with D maybe TRBD1 (6 bases). Trimming removed 2 bases from V and 6 bases from J, with 17 bases in between. The CDR3 runs to 16 residues. In germline, CDR1 is LGHDT, CDR2 YNNKEL (reference sequence). CDR3 DNA: TGTGCCAGCAGCCAAACAGGGACCTTAGCATTCAATGAGCAGTTCTTC. It specifies CASSQTGTLAFNEQFF.

The rearrangement joins TRBV19 to TRBJ1-6; no firm D call. The CDR3 is made up of 14 amino acids. From germline, CDR1 is LNHDA and CDR2 SQIVND (reference sequence). Trimming took 7 bases from V and 0 from J, leaving 7 bases between them. Written as DNA, the CDR3 is TGTGCCAGTAAAATAGCCTCCTATAATTCACCCCTCCACTTT. Translated, it gives CASKIASYNSPLHF.

The chain combines TRBV28 with TRBJ1-6; D is uncertain. The CDR3 has 14 residues. The V gene's germline CDR1 is MDHEN and CDR2 SYDVKM. V was clipped by 6 bases and J by 7 bases, with 13 bases between them. The CDR3 sequence: CASSLLQANSPLHF. The CDR3, as DNA: TGTGCCAGCAGCCTTTTGCAGGCAAATTCACCCCTCCACTTT.

The rearrangement links TRBV11-2 to TRBJ2-3; the match to TRBD2 covers 7 bases. Trimming removed 5 bases from V and 9 bases from J; junction bases left unmatched: 11. The CDR3 sequence is 14 residues long. Germline V gene data show CDR1 as SGHAT and CDR2 as FQNNGV. As DNA, the CDR3 is TGTGCCAGCAGCGAAGGACTAGGAGCGTACACGCAGTATTTT. It specifies CASSEGLGAYTQYF.

V and J are TRBV9 and TRBJ2-4, with D perhaps matching TRBD1 or TRBD2 (7 bases each). The germline V gene encodes CDR1 SGDLS and CDR2 YYNGEE. Trimming removed 0 bases from V and 9 bases from J, with 16 bases in between. The CDR3 consists of 15 residues. In nucleotides, the CDR3 is TGTGCCAGCAGCGTAGACGTGCAGGGGGGGAGCATTCAGTACTTC. Its translation is CASSVDVQGGSIQYF.